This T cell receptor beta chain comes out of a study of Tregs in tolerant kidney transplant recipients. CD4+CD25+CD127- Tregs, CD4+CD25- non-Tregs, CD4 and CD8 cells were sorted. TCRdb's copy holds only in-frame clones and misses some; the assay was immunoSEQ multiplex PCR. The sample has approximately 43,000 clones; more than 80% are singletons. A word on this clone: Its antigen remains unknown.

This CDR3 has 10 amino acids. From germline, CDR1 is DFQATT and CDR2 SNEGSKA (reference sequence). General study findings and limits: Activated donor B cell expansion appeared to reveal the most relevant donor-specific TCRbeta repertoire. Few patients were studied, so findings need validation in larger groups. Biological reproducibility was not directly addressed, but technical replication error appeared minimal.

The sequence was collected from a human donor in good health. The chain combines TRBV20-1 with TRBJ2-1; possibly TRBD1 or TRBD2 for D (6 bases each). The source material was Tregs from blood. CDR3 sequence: CGGPLPLAFF. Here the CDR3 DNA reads TGCGGGGGGCCCCTGCCGCTGGCGTTCTTC.